The 21 T cell receptor beta chains below were found in one sample sequenced in a study of blood T cell repertoires in COVID-19. The method was immunoSEQ multiplex PCR; TCRdb's version includes in-frame clones alone and lacks a portion of them. The table records roughly 33,000 clones, 90% to 95% of them present only once. The sequencing input was peripheral blood. Receptors were obtained from a human donor in a cohort sampled during active COVID-19.

The chain couples TRBV25-1 to TRBJ2-7; 9 bases match TRBD1. In germline, CDR1 is MGHDK, CDR2 SYGVNS. V lost 4 bases, J lost 6 bases, and 10 bases stayed unmatched. The CDR3 has 15 residues. CDR3 nucleotides: TGTGCCAGCAGTGGTCCACAGGGGGCATTTAGCGAGCAGTACTTC. It specifies CASSGPQGAFSEQYF.

V is TRBV6-4 and J is TRBJ1-4; 7 bases are shared with TRBD1. The CDR3 is made up of 20 amino acids. Losses at the gene ends were 7 bases for V and 0 bases for J; bases not matched to a gene: 20. Germline CDR1 is MRHNA and CDR2 is SNTAGT. CDR3 loop: CASTSSSRQGIATTNEKLFF. CDR3 sequence (DNA): TGTGCCAGCACCTCCTCCTCTCGACAGGGTATAGCTACAACTAATGAAAAACTGTTTTTT.

This rearrangement joins TRBV2 to TRBJ2-7; 10 bases map to TRBD2. In germline, CDR1 is SNHLY, CDR2 FYNNEI. V trimming: 4 bases; J trimming: 2 bases; junction bases outside the gene matches: 8. The CDR3 extends over 16 amino acids. The CDR3 DNA reads as TGTGCCAGCAGTGCCCGCGCTAGCGGGAGACCCTACGAGCAGTACTTC. It translates to CASSARASGRPYEQYF.

The V call is TRBV7-9, the J call TRBJ1-4; maybe TRBD1 (5 bases). Looked up from germline, CDR1 is SEHNR and CDR2 is FQNEAQ (reference sequence). The CDR3 runs 15 residues. With 1 base removed from V and 4 bases from J, the gap between germline ends came to 10 bases. The CDR3: CASSLGQSINEKLFF. The CDR3 region has the DNA TGTGCCAGCAGCTTAGGACAGTCAATTAATGAAAAACTGTTTTTT.

This clone is a singleton in its sample. The rearrangement uses TRBV12-3 or TRBV12-4 and TRBJ1-5; D is possibly TRBD1 (6 bases). Trimming removed 3 bases from V and 7 bases from J, with 10 bases in between. This CDR3 is 13 amino acids long. As DNA, the CDR3 is TGTGCCAGCAGTTTTGCAGGGGCCCAGCCCCAGCATTTT. Amino acids: CASSFAGAQPQHF.

This clone was counted between two and nine times. This sequence joins TRBV19 and TRBJ2-2; TRBD1 is a possible D gene (5 bases). This CDR3 has 16 amino acids. With 6 bases removed from V and 0 bases from J, the gap between germline ends came to 14 bases. The germline gives CDR1 LNHDA, CDR2 SQIVND (reference sequence). The CDR3 is CASRLMTATNTGELFF. CDR3 in DNA: TGTGCCAGTAGATTAATGACAGCGACGAACACCGGGGAGCTGTTTTTT.

The rearrangement uses TRBV5-6 and TRBJ2-1; 9 nucleotides align to TRBD2. The V and J ends lost 4 bases and 5 bases, in that order; junction bases with no gene match: 13. This CDR3 is built from 17 residues. Germline-derived CDR1 and CDR2 are SGHDT and YYEEEE. The CDR3 sequence: CASSRGSGGLVDNEQFF. In DNA form, the CDR3 reads TGTGCCAGCAGCCGGGGTAGCGGGGGACTGGTGGACAATGAGCAGTTCTTC.

This CDR3 reads CAWSPPGQRLYGYTF. The CDR3 DNA is TGTGCCTGGAGTCCCCCGGGACAGAGGCTCTATGGCTACACCTTC. The rearrangement joins TRBV30 to TRBJ1-2; 7 positions agree with TRBD1. V shed 2 bases, J shed 4 bases, and the junction held 10 bases outside the gene matches. This CDR3 contains 15 residues. Germline V gene data show CDR1 as GTSNPN and CDR2 as SVGIG (reference sequence).

V gene TRBV19 combines with J gene TRBJ2-1; TRBD2 agrees at 10 bases. Per the germline V gene, CDR1 is LNHDA and CDR2 is SQIVND (reference sequence). This CDR3 region has 15 residues. Trimming removed 8 bases from V and 6 bases from J; junction bases left unmatched: 10. DNA for the CDR3: TGTGCCAGTTCCCTCATAGCGGGAGGTGGCAATGAGCAGTTCTTC. It specifies CASSLIAGGGNEQFF.

The V gene is TRBV27, the J gene TRBJ1-5, with TRBD1 identical over 8 bases. V was clipped by 5 bases and J by 2 bases; unmatched bases: 8. The CDR3 contains 16 residues. Germline CDR1 is MNHEY and CDR2 is SMNVEV (reference sequence). The CDR3 sequence is CASSPSPGQGNQPQHF. The CDR3 nucleotides read TGTGCCAGCAGTCCATCACCGGGACAGGGCAATCAGCCCCAGCATTTT.

This clone was observed a few times. The chain links TRBV18 to TRBJ2-7; TRBD2 matches 10 bases. The ends lost 0 bases at V and 5 bases at J; junction bases unmatched: 4. The CDR3 is 15 amino acids. Germline V gene lookup returns CDR1 KGHSH and CDR2 LQKENI. CDR3 region: CASSPPASGSHEQYF. In DNA form, the CDR3 reads TGTGCCAGCTCACCACCGGCTAGCGGGAGCCACGAGCAGTACTTC. Based on the CDR3 plus reference TRBV18 and TRBJ2-7, the full variable domain is NAGVMQNPRHLVRRRGQEARLRCSPMKGHSHVYWYRQLPEEGLKFMVYLQKENIIDESGMPKERFSAEFPKEGPSILRIQQVVRGDSAAYFCASSPPASGSHEQYFGPGTRLTVT.

The V call is TRBV24-1, the J call TRBJ1-2; 9 positions match TRBD1. Trimming at V came to 4 bases and at J to 4 bases, leaving 3 bases not matched to a gene. CDR3 length: 14 amino acids. Looked up from germline, CDR1 is KGHDR and CDR2 is SFDVKD. In DNA, the CDR3 is TGTGCCACCAGTGAGGGGGACAGGGCCTATGGCTACACCTTC. It yields the protein CATSEGDRAYGYTF.

The chain recombines TRBV3-1 (or the pseudogene TRBV3-2) with TRBJ2-7; 13 nucleotides agree with TRBD2. The length of the CDR3 is 13 residues. Trimming at V came to 5 bases and at J to 11 bases, leaving 6 bases not matched to a gene. In germline, CDR1 is LGHDT, CDR2 YNNKEL (reference sequence). DNA of the CDR3: TGTGCCAGCAGCACGGGACTAGCGGGGTCGGAGTACTTC. Its protein product is CASSTGLAGSEYF.

The V gene is TRBV10-3, the J gene TRBJ1-1; TRBD1 matches at 10 bases. Germline CDR1 ENHRY, CDR2 SYGVKD. This CDR3 region has 14 residues. With 6 bases clipped from V and 1 base from J, the junction kept 2 bases outside the gene matches. The CDR3 region is CAIRGQGPNTEAFF. The CDR3 DNA reads as TGTGCCATCAGGGGACAGGGGCCGAACACTGAAGCTTTCTTT.

The V gene is TRBV4-3, the J gene TRBJ1-6, with 7 positions matching TRBD1. V was clipped by 2 bases and J by 8 bases; unmatched bases: 9. Germline values: CDR1 LGHNA, CDR2 YSLEER. CDR3 size: 16 residues. Here the CDR3 reads CASSQTETGWYSPLHF. The CDR3 bases are TGCGCCAGCAGCCAAACCGAGACAGGGTGGTATTCACCCCTCCACTTT.

This sequence joins TRBV7-8 and TRBJ1-5; TRBD1 matches 7 bases. Trimming cost V 4 bases and J 2 bases; bases outside gene matches: 5. The germline gives CDR1 SGHVS, CDR2 FQNEAQ. CDR3 length: 15 residues. This chain's CDR3 is CASSSQGQGNQPQHF. The CDR3, as DNA: TGTGCCAGCAGCTCCCAAGGACAGGGCAATCAGCCCCAGCATTTT.

This chain connects TRBV6-6 to TRBJ2-1, with 14 positions matching TRBD2. The CDR3 has 16 residues. Germline V gene sequence: CDR1 MNHNY, CDR2 SVGAGI (reference sequence). J gave up 8 bases and V 6 bases, and 9 bases lay outside the gene matches. The CDR3 DNA reads TGTGCCAGCAGCGACGGACTAGCGGGAGGTCGGGATGAGCAGTTCTTC. It yields the protein CASSDGLAGGRDEQFF.

About this clone itself: Sequence at one end of the junction differs from germline and may be a read error. The rearrangement joins TRBV7-7 to TRBJ2-5; 8 bases line up with TRBD2. Germline CDR1 is SSHAT and CDR2 is FNYEAQ (reference sequence). The CDR3 spans 17 residues. CDR3 sequence (DNA): TGTGCTAGCAGCTTGCGAGCGGGAGCCGGACTCCAAGAGACCCAGTACTTC. Amino acid sequence: CASSLRAGAGLQETQYF.

The chain carries TRBV3-1 (or the pseudogene TRBV3-2) and TRBJ2-1; 11 bases line up with TRBD2. Trimming removed 6 bases from V and 6 bases from J; junction bases left unmatched: 19. CDR3 length: 19 amino acids. Germline assignment: CDR1 LGHDT and CDR2 YNNKEL (reference sequence). CDR3 coding DNA: TGTGCCAGCAGACGATCCGTGACTAGCGGGACCCCCTGGTCCAATGAGCAGTTCTTC. The encoded protein is CASRRSVTSGTPWSNEQFF.

The chain recombines TRBV11-2 with TRBJ2-7; D perhaps matches TRBD2 (5 bases). CDR1 is SGHAT and CDR2 is FQNNGV in the germline V gene. V dropped 0 bases and J dropped 4 bases, with 10 bases sitting between them. The CDR3 runs 14 residues. The CDR3 is CASSLDLGSYEQYF. For the CDR3, the DNA is TGTGCCAGCAGCTTAGATCTGGGGAGTTACGAGCAGTACTTC.

This rearrangement joins TRBV6-5 to TRBJ1-6; 8 nucleotides agree with TRBD1. V trimming: 6 bases; J trimming: 10 bases; junction bases outside the gene matches: 8. The CDR3 runs to 14 residues. Germline V CDR1 and CDR2: MNHEY, SVGAGI. CDR3 in amino acids: CASSPRDRFSPLHF. The CDR3 nucleotides are TGTGCCAGCAGCCCCCGGGACAGGTTCTCACCCCTCCACTTT.